This TCR beta chain was sequenced during a study of CD8 T cells in ankylosing spondylitis (dated by TCRdb to about 2017). About the study as a whole: T cell receptor beta repertoires were profiled in healthy donors and ankylosing spondylitis patients so that disease-linked TCR variants could be found. In total, the full study cohort was made up of roughly 110 healthy donors and approximately 24 ankylosing spondylitis patients. Samples of peripheral blood were taken, and for ankylosing spondylitis patients, synovial fluid was collected as well.

Sequencing took place on an Illumina HiSeq 2500. TCR beta libraries were prepared by quantitative 5'-RACE with molecular barcodes. The study's own analysis went as follows. A new computational method, built on a probabilistic model of VDJ rearrangement, was used to identify disease-linked TCR variants. TCRdb reprocessing: public reads trimmed at Q25 with fastp, clones called with MiXCR, in-frame beta chains kept. Each CDR3 protein gets just one entry, which takes the most common genes and DNA from the rows behind it. The V and J calls here are based on TCRdb, not the publication. This sample lists over 100,000 distinct CDR3 sequences; 10% to 12% were detected once. Roughly 4.3% of the sample is held by the ten biggest clonotypes. Many counts were recorded for this clonotype. Its binding antigen is unknown. Base qualities are not provided; no much larger clone lies one nucleotide away. CDR1 MDHEN and CDR2 SYDVKM were looked up in the germline V gene. The V end loses 2 bases and the J end loses 6 bases, and a stretch of 11 bases separates them. The CDR3 numbers 14 residues from cysteine through phenylalanine. The read is trimmed to its CDR3 DNA, 42 bases read in frame from base 1.

Paper-wide results and their limitations: A TCR beta motif made up of several highly homologous amino acid variants appeared to be characteristic of blood from ankylosing spondylitis patients. The disease-linked clones were reported to be significantly enriched in matched synovial fluid samples from ankylosing spondylitis patients. The disease-linked clones had a CD8+ phenotype and were found at relatively low frequencies in peripheral blood. Some of the motif variants had been reported before in the synovial fluid and blood of reactive arthritis patients, a finding that suggests common disease-initiation mechanisms.

The specimen sequenced was blood, either unsorted or a sorted T cell fraction (not recorded which). This TCR derives from a female donor with ankylosing spondylitis or in good health (not recorded which). The chain is assembled from TRBV28 and TRBJ2-1; the D segment is perhaps TRBD1 or TRBD2, each sharing 5 matched bases. At the DNA level, the sequence is TGTGCCAGCAGTTTAAGCGGCCAGGGCAATGAGCAGTTCTTC. This yields the protein CASSLSGQGNEQFF.